This TCR beta chain was sequenced for a study of shared clonotypes between healthy human individuals. Study overall: A couple of female and a few male donors aged 18 to 49 were enrolled.

The table came from immunoSEQ multiplex PCR; TCRdb's copy has only in-frame clones and leaves some out. The sample lists approximately 1,500,000 clones; 98% were seen once. V was cut by 5 bases and J by 8 bases, with 15 bases left in between. The CDR3 consists of 13 residues. Germline V gene lookup returns CDR1 SGHVS and CDR2 FQNEAQ. The J gene is TRBJ1-2, the V gene TRBV7-8; the D gene is possibly TRBD1 (5 bases). The origin of this receptor is a man aged 25-45 years in good health. Sequenced sample: naive CD4+ T cells sorted from blood. Subset reported: CD45RA+ positively selected. CDR3 amino acids: CASSPGPGGGYTF. The CDR3 region has the DNA TGTGCCAGCAGCCCGGGACCCGGAGGAGGCTACACCTTC.